The clone carrying this T cell receptor (beta chain) appeared once. The run depth of the assay was deep. As handled by the study authors: ImmunoSEQ sequences covered only the junction and lacked quality scores; filtering therefore differed. Data came from immunoSEQ multiplex PCR; TCRdb stores just in-frame clones and leaves some out. Clonal size and the V and J genes are those of that table, whereas D and trimming came from the DNA. Among some 2.4 million clones listed, more than 85% were seen once. This specimen belongs to a study of shared clonotypes between healthy human individuals. About the study: Donors were a couple of women and a few men aged 18 to 49. The study used three CD4 naive, three CD4 memory, two CD8 naive and one CD8 memory plate per donor.

The clonotype comes from a young man in good health. Some clones in this sample may be carry-over from other donors' samples. The sample was naive CD4+ T cells from PBMCs. As for subset: CD45RA+ positively selected.

The CDR3 region is CASSWTGELFF. CDR3 bases: TGTGCCAGCAGTTGGACCGGGGAGCTGTTTTTT. The chain is built from TRBV28 and TRBJ2-2; D is unresolved. In germline, CDR1 is MDHEN, CDR2 SYDVKM. The CDR3 length is 11 residues. V gave up 4 bases and J gave up 5 bases, with 2 bases separating them.